These 18 T cell receptor beta chains share one sample of origin, sequenced in a study of T cell repertoires in cytomegalovirus infection. TCRdb ran MiXCR on the reads and lists one entry per CDR3 protein. This table holds some 100,000 distinct CDR3 sequences, roughly a quarter found once. The specimen sequenced was CD8+ T cells from PBMCs. These receptor sequences come from a human donor in good health (CMV status not recorded). Some clones in this sample may be carry-over from other donors' samples.

This chain uses TRBV19 with TRBJ2-3, with TRBD2 matching over 10 bases. The length of the CDR3 is 15 residues. CDR1 LNHDA and CDR2 SQIVND come from the germline V gene (reference sequence). V shed 6 bases and J 5 bases; nucleotides not matched to a gene: 8. CDR3 bases: TGTGCCAGTAGGCGGTTGAGCGGGGGGGAAGATACGCAGTATTTT. It encodes CASRRLSGGEDTQYF.

The chain employs TRBV12-3 or TRBV12-4 and TRBJ1-2; D not certain. CDR3 length: 12 residues. V gave up 2 bases and J gave up 8 bases, with 9 bases separating them. CDR3 sequence (DNA): TGTGCCAGCAGTTTAAACATGGGAGGCTACACCTTC. It yields the protein CASSLNMGGYTF.

This clonotype was seen a handful of times. J is TRBJ2-3 and V is TRBV5-8; the D call may be TRBD1 or TRBD2 (5 bases each). There are 16 residues in the CDR3. The V end lost 4 bases, the J end lost 2 bases, and 17 bases lay between the germline ends. Germline CDR1 SGHTS, CDR2 YDEGEE. CDR3 DNA: TGTGCCAGCAGCCACGTCTCGGGGCCGGACACAGATACGCAGTATTTT. Protein: CASSHVSGPDTDTQYF.

This clonotype was seen ten or more times. This sequence joins TRBV7-2 and TRBJ1-5; no reliable D call. The germline V and J ends were trimmed by 6 bases and 7 bases, with 13 bases remaining between them. Germline values: CDR1 SGHTA, CDR2 FQGNSA. This CDR3 is 13 amino acids long. CDR3: CASSQSRGQPQHF. The DNA of the CDR3 is TGTGCCAGCAGTCAATCCAGAGGGCAGCCCCAGCATTTT.

In this sample, this clonotype turned up many times. The chain employs TRBV4-1 and TRBJ2-5; D is perhaps TRBD2 (7 bases). Germline V gene sequence: CDR1 MGHRA, CDR2 YSYEKL. The CDR3 is 15 residues long. V lost 2 bases and J 5 bases, leaving 15 bases between the germline ends. CDR3 DNA: TGCGCCAGCAGCCAATCCGGGGGGCTGGGGGAGACCCAGTACTTC. Encoded protein: CASSQSGGLGETQYF.

The V call is TRBV20-1, the J call TRBJ1-5; 8 nucleotides line up with TRBD1. CDR1 is DFQATT and CDR2 is SNEGSKA in the germline V gene (reference sequence). The CDR3 totals 14 residues. V shed 6 bases and J 6 bases; nucleotides not matched to a gene: 10. CDR3 in DNA: TGCAGTGCACGACAGGGGTTTTTAACTCAGCCCCAGCATTTT. As protein: CSARQGFLTQPQHF.

There are a few counts of this clonotype. This chain links TRBV6-4 with TRBJ2-1, with TRBD2 identical over 8 bases. Per germline, CDR1 MRHNA and CDR2 SNTAGT. CDR3 length equals 15 residues. The J segment lost 2 bases and the V segment lost 3 bases, leaving 3 bases of the junction unmatched. The CDR3, as DNA: TGTGCCAGCAGTGAAGGTAGCGGGACCTACAATGAGCAGTTCTTC. This sequence encodes CASSEGSGTYNEQFF.

The J gene is TRBJ2-4, the V gene TRBV11-2; D is possibly TRBD2 (5 bases). With 5 bases removed from V and 6 bases from J, the gap between germline ends came to 11 bases. CDR3 length: 13 residues. The germline V gene encodes CDR1 SGHAT and CDR2 FQNNGV. CDR3: CASSGLAGNIQYF. The CDR3 DNA follows: TGTGCCAGCAGCGGGCTAGCTGGAAACATTCAGTACTTC.

The V gene is TRBV20-1, the J gene TRBJ2-3; possibly TRBD2 for D (6 bases). Germline V gene sequence: CDR1 DFQATT, CDR2 SNEGSKA (reference sequence). The length of the CDR3 is 12 residues. Between the trimmed V and J ends, which lost 5 bases and 1 base, there was a span of 7 bases. The CDR3 loop reads CSAWGGTDTQYF. CDR3 nucleotide sequence: TGCAGTGCTTGGGGGGGCACAGATACGCAGTATTTT.

V gene TRBV20-1 combines with J gene TRBJ2-5; possible D gene TRBD1, 5 bases. CDR1 is DFQATT, CDR2 SNEGSKA, per germline (reference sequence). Trimming removed 2 bases at V and 10 bases at J, with 17 bases between. This CDR3 has 13 amino acids. The CDR3 coding sequence is TGCAGTGCTAGACGGCAGGGTGAAAGGGACCAGTACTTC. Its translation: CSARRQGERDQYF.

This clonotype occurred a few times. The chain carries TRBV27 and TRBJ2-2; D is possibly TRBD1 or TRBD2 (6 bases each). The CDR3 extends over 16 amino acids. V lost 3 bases to trimming and J lost 3 bases, with 14 bases between them. Germline V gene sequence: CDR1 MNHEY, CDR2 SMNVEV (reference sequence). The CDR3 nucleotides are TGTGCCAGCAGTTTTCTGCGAAGGGGGGACACCGGGGAGCTGTTTTTT. Encoded protein: CASSFLRRGDTGELFF.

This clonotype came up a few times. The gene calls are TRBV11-2 and TRBJ2-7; possibly TRBD1 for D (6 bases). The CDR3 covers 15 residues. Germline assignment: CDR1 SGHAT and CDR2 FQNNGV. Trimming removed 5 bases from V and 0 bases from J, with 14 bases in between. CDR3 sequence reads: CASSTTGTPSYEQYF. CDR3 nucleotide sequence: TGTGCCAGCAGCACTACCGGGACACCCTCCTACGAGCAGTACTTC.

This clonotype was found a few times. This sequence joins TRBV11-2 and TRBJ1-1; D perhaps matches TRBD1 (5 bases). Germline values: CDR1 SGHAT, CDR2 FQNNGV. V was pared by 6 bases and J by 0 bases, with 11 bases between. This CDR3 spans 14 amino acids. This CDR3 is CASRAGFMNTEAFF. The CDR3 region has the DNA TGTGCCAGCAGAGCAGGGTTTATGAACACTGAAGCTTTCTTT.

This clonotype was detected ten times or more. V and J are TRBV11-3 and TRBJ1-2, with a tentative D call TRBD1 (5 bases). The CDR3 consists of 12 residues. The germline V gene encodes CDR1 SGHNT and CDR2 YENEEA. V was clipped by 5 bases and J by 13 bases, with 17 bases between them. DNA for the CDR3: TGTGCCAGCAGCCACTGGGACGGGATGGCCACCTTC. Its protein product is CASSHWDGMATF. Filled out from reference TRBV11-3 and TRBJ1-2, the complete variable domain reads EAGVVQSPRYKIIEKKQPVAFWCNPISGHNTLYWYLQNLGQGPELLIRYENEEAVDDSQLPKDRFSAERLKGVDSTLKIQPAELGDSAVYLCASSHWDGMATFGSGTRLTVV.

This chain uses TRBV28 with TRBJ1-5; D gene unclear. This CDR3 is built from 15 residues. In germline, CDR1 is MDHEN, CDR2 SYDVKM. V was cut by 2 bases and J by 2 bases, with 10 bases left in between. CDR3 in DNA: TGTGCCAGCAGTTTAAAGTGGCAGGGCAATCAGCCCCAGCATTTT. This translates into CASSLKWQGNQPQHF.

In this sample, this clonotype turned up a few times. The chain is built from TRBV7-9 and TRBJ1-5; D gene ambiguous. CDR3 length equals 14 residues. Germline V CDR1 and CDR2: SEHNR, FQNEAQ (reference sequence). Trimming removed 2 bases at V and 4 bases at J, with 9 bases between. CDR3 region: CASSLNEGNQPQHF. The CDR3 DNA sequence: TGTGCCAGCAGCTTAAACGAAGGGAATCAGCCCCAGCATTTT.

This clonotype was observed at least ten times. The chain recombines TRBV12-3 or TRBV12-4 with TRBJ1-1; D might be TRBD1 (5 bases). The CDR3 extends over 14 amino acids. V lost 5 bases, J lost 4 bases, and 14 bases lay in between. DNA of the CDR3: TGTGCCAGCAGTCCCAGCTGGGGACGCACTGAAGCTTTCTTT. Protein sequence: CASSPSWGRTEAFF.

This clonotype was counted only a few times. The rearrangement links TRBV19 to TRBJ2-2; no clear D. The length of the CDR3 is 15 residues. Germline CDR1 LNHDA, CDR2 SQIVND (reference sequence). V lost 0 bases, J lost 1 base, and 6 bases lay in between. The CDR3 reads CASSIDLGNTGELFF. DNA for the CDR3: TGTGCCAGTAGTATAGACTTGGGGAACACCGGGGAGCTGTTTTTT.